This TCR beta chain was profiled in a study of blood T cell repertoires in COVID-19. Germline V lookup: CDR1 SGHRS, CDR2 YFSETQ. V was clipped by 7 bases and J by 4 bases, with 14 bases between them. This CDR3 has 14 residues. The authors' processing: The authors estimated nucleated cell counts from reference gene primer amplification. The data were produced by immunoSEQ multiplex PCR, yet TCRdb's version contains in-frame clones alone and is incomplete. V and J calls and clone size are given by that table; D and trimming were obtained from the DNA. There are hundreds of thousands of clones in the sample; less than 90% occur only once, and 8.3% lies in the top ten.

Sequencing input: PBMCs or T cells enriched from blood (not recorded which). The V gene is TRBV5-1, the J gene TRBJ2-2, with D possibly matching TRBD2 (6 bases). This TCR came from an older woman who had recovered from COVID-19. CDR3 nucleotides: TGCGCCAGCTACGCGGCGGGGAGCACCGGGGAGCTGTTTTTT. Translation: CASYAAGSTGELFF. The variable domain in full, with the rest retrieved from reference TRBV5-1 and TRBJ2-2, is KAGVTQTPRYLIKTRGQQVTLSCSPISGHRSVSWYQQTPGQGLQFLFEYFSETQRNKGNFPGRFSGRQFSNSRSEMNVSTLELGDSALYLCASYAAGSTGELFFGEGSRLTVL.